These 22 T cell receptor beta chains originate from one sample sequenced in a study of shared clonotypes between healthy human individuals. TCRdb's table, derived via immunoSEQ multiplex PCR, lists solely in-frame clones and lacks some. The sample holds approximately 1,000,000 clones, 70% to 80% seen once. Sequenced: memory CD4+ T cells from PBMCs. Subset defined: CD45RA-negative fraction. The receptors derive from a young man in good health. Some clones in this sample may be carry-over from other donors' samples.

In DNA, the CDR3 is TGCAGCGTTGTACGGACAGGAGGGATTCCTGAAGCTTTCTTT. Its translation is CSVVRTGGIPEAFF. The rearrangement links TRBV29-1 to TRBJ1-1; 7 positions match TRBD1. Looked up from germline, CDR1 is SQVTM and CDR2 is ANQGSEA. The CDR3 consists of 14 residues. J was trimmed by 6 bases and V by 4 bases; bases with no gene match: 11.

Remarks on this clone: The sample holds other DNA sequences that translate to the same CDR3. The chain couples TRBV2 to TRBJ1-3; no reliable D call. The CDR3 length is 13 residues. V was shortened by 1 base and J by 0 bases, with 1 base between the two germline ends. CDR1 SNHLY and CDR2 FYNNEI come from the germline V gene. Here the CDR3 DNA reads TGTGCCAGCAGTGAAGTCTCTGGAAACACCATATATTTT. This gives the protein CASSEVSGNTIYF.

This clone was counted a few times. The V call is TRBV7-9, the J call TRBJ2-7; 13 bases fit TRBD2. The CDR3 extends over 18 amino acids. Trimming at V came to 5 bases and at J to 0 bases, leaving 10 bases not matched to a gene. The germline V gene encodes CDR1 SEHNR and CDR2 FQNEAQ (reference sequence). The CDR3 region has the DNA TGTGCCAGCAGCCAAAACCTGGGACTAGCGGGAACCTCCTACGAGCAGTACTTC. Translation gives CASSQNLGLAGTSYEQYF.

With respect to this clone: One end of the junction fails to match germline, which may point to a read error. This chain uses TRBV19 with TRBJ2-3; 12 nucleotides match TRBD2. The length of the CDR3 is 17 residues. Germline V gene lookup returns CDR1 LNHDA and CDR2 SQIVND (reference sequence). Here the CDR3 DNA reads TGTGCCAGTAGTCAAAAAACTAGCGGGAGGATCACATATACGCAGTATTTT. This sequence encodes CASSQKTSGRITYTQYF.

This chain uses TRBV23-1 with TRBJ2-5; D is unresolved. TRBV23-1 carries the ORF label, with uncertain function. The V end was cut by 3 bases, the J end by 5 bases, with 19 bases between. The CDR3 runs 16 residues. Here the CDR3 reads CASSHLYRAPGETQYF. CDR3 coding DNA: TGCGCCAGCAGTCACCTATACCGGGCCCCCGGGGAGACCCAGTACTTC.

The V gene is TRBV6-6, the J gene TRBJ2-7; TRBD2 matches 9 bases. V trimming: 6 bases; J trimming: 1 base; junction bases outside the gene matches: 7. This CDR3 comprises 15 residues. The germline gives CDR1 MNHNY, CDR2 SVGAGI (reference sequence). CDR3 protein: CASRQSGRQSYEQYF. The CDR3 DNA is TGTGCCAGCAGACAGAGCGGGAGGCAATCCTACGAGCAGTACTTC.

The V call is TRBV29-1, the J call TRBJ2-1; 8 positions match TRBD2. The CDR3 has 14 residues. The germline V gene has CDR1 SQVTM and CDR2 ANQGSEA. Trimming cost V 8 bases and J 6 bases; bases outside gene matches: 12. In nucleotides, the CDR3 is TGCAGCACGAATCCGGGACTAGTTTTCAATGAGCAGTTCTTC. Translation gives CSTNPGLVFNEQFF.

This clone was seen only once. V usage is TRBV27 and J usage is TRBJ2-5; D could derive from TRBD1 or TRBD2 (6 bases each). The CDR3 covers 17 residues. The germline V gene encodes CDR1 MNHEY and CDR2 SMNVEV (reference sequence). V was pared by 0 bases and J by 0 bases, with 14 bases between. The CDR3 nucleotides read TGTGCCAGCAGTTTATCGATGGGGGCGGGGTACCAAGAGACCCAGTACTTC. Translation gives CASSLSMGAGYQETQYF.

This chain links TRBV6-1 with TRBJ2-3; no clear D gene. The ends were cut back, 2 bases at V and 5 bases at J, with 11 bases in the middle. The germline gives CDR1 MNHNS, CDR2 SASEGT. The CDR3 length is 14 residues. The CDR3 bases are TGTGCCAGCAGTGAAAACTCCGCAGGAGATACGCAGTATTTT. It is translated as CASSENSAGDTQYF.

The rearrangement uses TRBV9 and TRBJ2-3; tentatively, D is TRBD2 (5 bases). The germline V and J ends were trimmed by 1 base and 4 bases, with 13 bases remaining between them. This CDR3 spans 15 amino acids. The germline gives CDR1 SGDLS, CDR2 YYNGEE. The DNA for the CDR3 is TGTGCCAGCAGCGTAAGGGCGGGTTGGGCAGATACGCAGTATTTT. Its translation is CASSVRAGWADTQYF.

This clone was observed a few times. This chain links TRBV5-1 with TRBJ1-5; no clear D. Germline V lookup: CDR1 SGHRS, CDR2 YFSETQ. This CDR3 region has 13 residues. V was shortened by 0 bases and J by 5 bases, with 6 bases between the two germline ends. Here the CDR3 DNA reads TGCGCCAGCAGCTTGGCCCGGGATCAGCCCCAGCATTTT. It is translated as CASSLARDQPQHF.

The rearrangement links TRBV5-4 to TRBJ2-5, with unresolved D. Trimming removed 0 bases from V and 3 bases from J, with 15 bases in between. CDR1 and CDR2 from the germline V gene are SGHNT and YYREEE (reference sequence). CDR3 length: 16 amino acids. The CDR3 coding sequence is TGTGCCAGCAGCTTGGTTCTTTTTTACGGAAAAGAGACCCAGTACTTC. The encoded protein is CASSLVLFYGKETQYF. Using reference TRBV5-4 and TRBJ2-5 for the parts outside the CDR3, the full variable domain is ETGVTQSPTHLIKTRGQQVTLRCSSQSGHNTVSWYQQALGQGPQFIFQYYREEENGRGNFPPRFSGLQFPNYSSELNVNALELDDSALYLCASSLVLFYGKETQYFGPGTRLLVL.

This chain joins TRBV6-6 and TRBJ1-1; no reliable D call. The CDR3 loop spans 13 amino acids. CDR1 is MNHNY, CDR2 SVGAGI, per germline (reference sequence). The ends were cut back, 6 bases at V and 11 bases at J, with 19 bases in the middle. For the CDR3, the DNA is TGTGCCAGCAGCCCCCATGGCAGGCGCGGGGCTTTCTTT. Amino acids: CASSPHGRRGAFF.

The CDR3 DNA is TGTGCCAGCAGCGCGGGAAGGGGGTCTGGTGAGCAGTTCTTC. This sequence encodes CASSAGRGSGEQFF. The chain is built from TRBV9 and TRBJ2-1, with D perhaps matching TRBD1 (6 bases). This CDR3 has 14 amino acids. Trimming left V 3 bases short and J 9 bases short, with 16 bases between. Looked up from germline, CDR1 is SGDLS and CDR2 is YYNGEE.

The V call is TRBV6-5, the J call TRBJ1-3; the D gene is possibly TRBD1 (6 bases). V shed 6 bases and J shed 2 bases, with 11 bases lying between them. Germline V CDR1 and CDR2: MNHEY, SVGAGI. This CDR3 contains 14 residues. CDR3 residues: CASRLTGAGNTIYF. In DNA form, the CDR3 reads TGTGCCAGCAGACTGACAGGAGCTGGAAACACCATATATTTT.

The chain joins TRBV7-3 to TRBJ2-6; no reliable D call. V was pared by 4 bases and J by 0 bases, with 1 base between. CDR1 and CDR2 (germline): SGHTA, FQGTGA. The CDR3 contains 13 residues. The CDR3 nucleotides read TGTGCCAGCAGCTCCTCTGGGGCCAACGTCCTGACTTTC. Encoded protein: CASSSSGANVLTF.

The V call is TRBV28, the J call TRBJ2-7; D gene ambiguous. CDR1 and CDR2 (germline): MDHEN, SYDVKM. CDR3 size: 13 residues. Trimming shortened V by 7 bases and J by 7 bases, and 17 bases separated the two germline ends. The CDR3 protein is CASTLDTPREQYF. DNA for the CDR3: TGTGCCAGCACTCTAGACACCCCGCGTGAGCAGTACTTC.

This clone turned up a few times. DNA of the CDR3: TGTGCCAGCAGCTTAGATCTGTGGGTGGTAGAGACCCAGTACTTC. This translates into CASSLDLWVVETQYF. V and J are TRBV11-2 and TRBJ2-5; D remains ambiguous. The V end was cut by 0 bases, the J end by 4 bases, with 12 bases between. Germline assignment: CDR1 SGHAT and CDR2 FQNNGV. The CDR3 covers 15 residues.

CDR3 in amino acids: CASSLGLAGATFYEQYF. Here the CDR3 DNA reads TGCGCCAGCAGCTTAGGACTAGCGGGAGCCACTTTCTACGAGCAGTACTTC. The chain joins TRBV5-1 to TRBJ2-7; 13 positions match TRBD2. Trimming removed 2 bases from V and 3 bases from J; junction bases left unmatched: 8. This CDR3 has 17 amino acids. Germline CDR1 reads SGHRS; CDR2 reads YFSETQ.

This clone appeared a single time. This may be a read error, as it is one base from a much larger clone. Other nucleotide sequences from this sample produce the same CDR3. The chain couples TRBV28 to TRBJ2-7; D is undetermined. This CDR3 has 11 residues. V lost 6 bases to trimming and J lost 3 bases, with 6 bases between them. CDR1 and CDR2 from the germline V gene are MDHEN and SYDVKM. CDR3 in amino acids: CASSSLYEQYF. The CDR3, as DNA: TGTGCCAGCAGCTCCCTCTACGAGCAGTACTTC.

The chain joins TRBV6-5 to TRBJ1-2; possibly TRBD1 for D (6 bases). Trimming shortened V by 5 bases and J by 4 bases, and 17 bases separated the two germline ends. CDR1 and CDR2 (germline): MNHEY, SVGAGI. The CDR3 length is 15 residues. CDR3 sequence (DNA): TGTGCCAGCAGTCCCCGTCGGCAGGGGAGCTATGGCTACACCTTC. Encoded protein: CASSPRRQGSYGYTF.

The chain's CDR3 is CASSFRADTQYF. CDR3 nucleotides: TGTGCCAGCAGTTTCCGGGCCGATACGCAGTATTTT. This chain joins TRBV6-6 and TRBJ2-3; D remains ambiguous. Germline V lookup: CDR1 MNHNY, CDR2 SVGAGI (reference sequence). The CDR3 has 12 amino acids. The V end was cut by 4 bases, the J end by 6 bases, with 8 bases between.